This T cell receptor (beta chain) originates from a study of T-cell reconstitution after alpha-beta-depleted transplantation in children. The study's findings and limits: Expanded clones from the graft, numbering several hundred, reportedly supplied alpha-beta T cells about two months after transplant. T-cell counts and diversity at one year post-transplant came mainly from newly produced T cells.

The table lists this clonotype with many counts. Antigen: not known. The CDR3 loop spans 16 amino acids. Trimming left V 0 bases short and J 0 bases short, with 13 bases between. Germline V CDR1 and CDR2: SQVTM, ANQGSEA. It was with unique molecular identifiers that the TCRbeta library was prepared. TCRdb reprocessed the PCR reads with MiXCR, giving one entry per CDR3 protein. This sample yields around 300,000 distinct CDR3 sequences, of which around 10% are seen a single time; 7% to 9.5% belongs to the top ten. The clonotype comes from a boy younger than two with acute myeloid leukemia, due to receive a stem cell transplant. The material was PBMCs, obtained before TCRalphabeta/CD19-depleted stem cell transplant. The chain employs TRBV29-1 and TRBJ2-3, with D perhaps matching TRBD2 (5 bases). The CDR3 sequence is CSVEEARGPSTDTQYF. The CDR3 DNA follows: TGCAGCGTTGAAGAAGCACGCGGGCCGAGCACAGATACGCAGTATTTT.